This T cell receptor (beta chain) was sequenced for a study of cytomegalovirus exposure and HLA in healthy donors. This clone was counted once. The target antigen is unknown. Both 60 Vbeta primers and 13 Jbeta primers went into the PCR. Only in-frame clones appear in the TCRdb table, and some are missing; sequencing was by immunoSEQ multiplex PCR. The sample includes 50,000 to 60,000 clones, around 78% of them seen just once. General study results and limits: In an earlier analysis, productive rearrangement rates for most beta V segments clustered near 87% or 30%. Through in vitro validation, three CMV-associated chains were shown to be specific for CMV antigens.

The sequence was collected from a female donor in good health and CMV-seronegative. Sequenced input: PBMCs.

The CDR3 protein is CASSAQGAMNTEAFF. The CDR3 DNA is TGTGCCAGCAGCGCTCAGGGGGCCATGAACACTGAAGCTTTCTTT. The V gene is TRBV7-9, the J gene TRBJ1-1, with 8 bases fitting TRBD1. J was trimmed by 0 bases and V by 5 bases; bases with no gene match: 5. This CDR3 has 15 amino acids. The germline V gene encodes CDR1 SEHNR and CDR2 FQNEAQ (reference sequence).